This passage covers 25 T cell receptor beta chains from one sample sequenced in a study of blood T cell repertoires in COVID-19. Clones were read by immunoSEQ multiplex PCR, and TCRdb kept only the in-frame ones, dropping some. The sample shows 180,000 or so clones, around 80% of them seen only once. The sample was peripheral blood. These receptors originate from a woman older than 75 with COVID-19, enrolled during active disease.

DNA of the CDR3: TGTGCCAGCAGCCCGGACAGCAGAGAGACCCAGTACTTC. It is translated as CASSPDSRETQYF. The J gene is TRBJ2-5, the V gene TRBV11-3, with D possibly matching TRBD1 (6 bases). Germline CDR1 SGHNT, CDR2 YENEEA. This CDR3 has 13 residues. Trimming took off 5 bases at V and 4 bases at J, with 11 bases between the two ends.

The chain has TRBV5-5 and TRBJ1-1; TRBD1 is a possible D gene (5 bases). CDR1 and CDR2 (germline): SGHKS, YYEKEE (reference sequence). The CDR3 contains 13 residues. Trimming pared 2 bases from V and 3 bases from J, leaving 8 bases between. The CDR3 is CASSFQGDTEAFF. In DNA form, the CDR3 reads TGTGCCAGCAGCTTCCAAGGGGACACTGAAGCTTTCTTT.

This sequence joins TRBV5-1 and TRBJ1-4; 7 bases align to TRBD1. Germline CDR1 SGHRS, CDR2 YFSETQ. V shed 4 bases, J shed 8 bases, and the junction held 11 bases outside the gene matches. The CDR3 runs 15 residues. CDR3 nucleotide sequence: TGCGCCAGCAGCCAATTAGGGGGCGTTCGGGAAAAACTGTTTTTT. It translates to CASSQLGGVREKLFF.

The CDR3, as DNA: TGTGCCAGCAGGCGGGACGGATATAATTCACCCCTCCACTTT. Translation: CASRRDGYNSPLHF. The chain carries TRBV5-6 and TRBJ1-6, with D perhaps TRBD1 (5 bases). Germline CDR1 is SGHDT and CDR2 is YYEEEE. The CDR3 runs 14 residues. V gave up 5 bases and J gave up 4 bases, with 10 bases separating them.

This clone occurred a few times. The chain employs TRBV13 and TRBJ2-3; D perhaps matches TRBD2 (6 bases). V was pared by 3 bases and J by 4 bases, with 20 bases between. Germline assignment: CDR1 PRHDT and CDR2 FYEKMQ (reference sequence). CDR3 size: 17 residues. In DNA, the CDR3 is TGTGCCAGCAGCTTGTCACTTCCACTAGCTTCCGCAGATACGCAGTATTTT. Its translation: CASSLSLPLASADTQYF.

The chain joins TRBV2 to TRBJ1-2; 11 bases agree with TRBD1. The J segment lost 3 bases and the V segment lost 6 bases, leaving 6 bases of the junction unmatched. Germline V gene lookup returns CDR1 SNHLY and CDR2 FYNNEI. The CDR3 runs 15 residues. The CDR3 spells CASSYSGQGDYGYTF. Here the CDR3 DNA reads TGTGCCAGCAGCTACTCGGGACAGGGGGACTATGGCTACACCTTC.

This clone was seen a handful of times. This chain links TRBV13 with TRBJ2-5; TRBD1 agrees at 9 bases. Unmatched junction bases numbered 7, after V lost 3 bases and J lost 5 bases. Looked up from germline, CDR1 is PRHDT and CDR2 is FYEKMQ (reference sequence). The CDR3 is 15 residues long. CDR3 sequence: CASSFGTGIEETQYF. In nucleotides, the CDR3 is TGTGCCAGCAGCTTTGGGACAGGGATAGAGGAGACCCAGTACTTC.

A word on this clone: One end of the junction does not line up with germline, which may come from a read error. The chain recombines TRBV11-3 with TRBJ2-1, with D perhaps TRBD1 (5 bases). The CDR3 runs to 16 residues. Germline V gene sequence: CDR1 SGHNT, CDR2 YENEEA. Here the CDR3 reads CASSIDSNRLYNEQFF. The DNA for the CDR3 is TGTGCCAGCAGCATAGACAGTAACCGTTTGTACAATGAGCAGTTCTTC. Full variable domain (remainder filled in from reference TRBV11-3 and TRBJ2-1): EAGVVQSPRYKIIEKKQPVAFWCNPISGHNTLYWYLQNLGQGPELLIRYENEEAVDDSQLPKDRFSAERLKGVDSTLKIQPAELGDSAVYLCASSIDSNRLYNEQFFGPGTRLTVL.

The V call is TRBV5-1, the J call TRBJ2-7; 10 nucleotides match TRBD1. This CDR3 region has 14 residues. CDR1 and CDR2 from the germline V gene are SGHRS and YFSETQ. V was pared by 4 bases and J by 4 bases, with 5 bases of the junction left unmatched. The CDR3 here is CASSRQGAAYEQYF. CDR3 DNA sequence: TGCGCCAGCAGCAGACAGGGGGCAGCGTACGAGCAGTACTTC.

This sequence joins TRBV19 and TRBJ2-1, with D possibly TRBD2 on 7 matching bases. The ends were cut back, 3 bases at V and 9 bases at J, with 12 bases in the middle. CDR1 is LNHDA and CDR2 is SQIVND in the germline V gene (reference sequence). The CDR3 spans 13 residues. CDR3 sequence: CASSIGGGGEQFF. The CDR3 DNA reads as TGTGCCAGTAGTATCGGGGGAGGGGGTGAGCAGTTCTTC.

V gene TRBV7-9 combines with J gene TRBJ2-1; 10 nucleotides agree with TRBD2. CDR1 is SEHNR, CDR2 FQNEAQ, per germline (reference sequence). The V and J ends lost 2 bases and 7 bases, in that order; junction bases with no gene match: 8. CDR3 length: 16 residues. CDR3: CASSLIFTSGENEQFF. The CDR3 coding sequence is TGTGCCAGCAGCTTAATATTTACTAGCGGGGAGAATGAGCAGTTCTTC.

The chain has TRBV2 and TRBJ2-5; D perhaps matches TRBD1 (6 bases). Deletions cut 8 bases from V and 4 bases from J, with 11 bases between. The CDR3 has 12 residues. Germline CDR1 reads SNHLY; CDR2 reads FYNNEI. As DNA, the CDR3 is TGTGCCAGCGGGACACGGGGAGAGACCCAGTACTTC. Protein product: CASGTRGETQYF.

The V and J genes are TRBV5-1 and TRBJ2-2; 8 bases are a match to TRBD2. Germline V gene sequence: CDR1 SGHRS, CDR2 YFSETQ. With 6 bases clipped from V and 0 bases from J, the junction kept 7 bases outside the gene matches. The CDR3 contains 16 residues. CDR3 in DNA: TGCGCCAGCAACCCGGGAGGGACCGCGAACACCGGGGAGCTGTTTTTT. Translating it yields CASNPGGTANTGELFF.

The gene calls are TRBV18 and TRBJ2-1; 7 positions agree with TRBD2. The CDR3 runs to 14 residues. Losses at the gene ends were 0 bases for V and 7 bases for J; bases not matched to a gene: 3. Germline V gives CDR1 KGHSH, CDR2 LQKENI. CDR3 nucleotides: TGTGCCAGCTCACCACCGGGGGGGGTGAATGAGCAGTTCTTC. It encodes CASSPPGGVNEQFF.

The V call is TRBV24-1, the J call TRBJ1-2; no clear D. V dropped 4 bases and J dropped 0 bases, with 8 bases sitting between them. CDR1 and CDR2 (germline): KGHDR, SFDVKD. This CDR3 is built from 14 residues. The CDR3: CATSDHTANYGYTF. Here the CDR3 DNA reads TGTGCCACCAGTGACCACACAGCTAACTATGGCTACACCTTC.

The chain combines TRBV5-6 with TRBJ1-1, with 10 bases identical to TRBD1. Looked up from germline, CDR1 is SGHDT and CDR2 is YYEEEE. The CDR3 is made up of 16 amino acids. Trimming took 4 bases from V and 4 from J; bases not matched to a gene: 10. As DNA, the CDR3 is TGTGCCAGCAGCAGGGACAGGGGTGGGATTTCCACTGAAGCTTTCTTT. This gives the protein CASSRDRGGISTEAFF.

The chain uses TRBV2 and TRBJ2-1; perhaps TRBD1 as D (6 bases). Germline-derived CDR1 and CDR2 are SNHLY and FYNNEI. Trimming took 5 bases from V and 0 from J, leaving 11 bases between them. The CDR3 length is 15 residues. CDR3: CASSSEGDSYNEQFF. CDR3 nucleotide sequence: TGTGCCAGCAGTTCCGAGGGGGACTCCTACAATGAGCAGTTCTTC.

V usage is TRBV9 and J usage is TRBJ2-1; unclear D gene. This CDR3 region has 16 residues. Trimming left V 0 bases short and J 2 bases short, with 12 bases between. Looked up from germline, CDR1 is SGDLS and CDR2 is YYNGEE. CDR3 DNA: TGTGCCAGCAGCGTAGACGCCTTGAGGCCCTACAATGAGCAGTTCTTC. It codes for CASSVDALRPYNEQFF.

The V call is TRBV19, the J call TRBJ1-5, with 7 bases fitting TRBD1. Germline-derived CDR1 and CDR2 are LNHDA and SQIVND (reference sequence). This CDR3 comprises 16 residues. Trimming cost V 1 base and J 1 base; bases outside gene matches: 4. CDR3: CASSIGGGQSNQPQHF. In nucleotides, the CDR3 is TGTGCCAGTAGTATAGGAGGGGGACAGAGCAATCAGCCCCAGCATTTT. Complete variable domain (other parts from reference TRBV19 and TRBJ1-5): DGGITQSPKYLFRKEGQNVTLSCEQNLNHDAMYWYRQDPGQGLRLIYYSQIVNDFQKGDIAEGYSVSREKKESFPLTVTSAQKNPTAFYLCASSIGGGQSNQPQHFGDGTRLSIL.

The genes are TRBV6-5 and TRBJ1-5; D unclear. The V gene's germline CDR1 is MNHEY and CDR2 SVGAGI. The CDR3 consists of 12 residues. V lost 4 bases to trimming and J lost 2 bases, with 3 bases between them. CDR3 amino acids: CASSSGNQPQHF. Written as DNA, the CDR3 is TGTGCCAGCAGTTCTGGCAATCAGCCCCAGCATTTT.

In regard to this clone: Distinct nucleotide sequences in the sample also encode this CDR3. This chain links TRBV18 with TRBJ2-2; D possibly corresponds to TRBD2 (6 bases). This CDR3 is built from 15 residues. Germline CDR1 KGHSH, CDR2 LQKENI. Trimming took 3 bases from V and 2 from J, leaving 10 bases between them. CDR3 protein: CASSPGLTNTGELFF. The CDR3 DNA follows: TGTGCCAGCTCACCGGGACTGACTAACACCGGGGAGCTGTTTTTT.

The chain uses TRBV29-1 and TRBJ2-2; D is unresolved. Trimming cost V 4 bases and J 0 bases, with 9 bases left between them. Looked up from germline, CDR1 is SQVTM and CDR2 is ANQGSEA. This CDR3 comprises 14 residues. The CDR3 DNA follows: TGCAGCGTTGTTGCCCGGGCGAACACCGGGGAGCTGTTTTTT. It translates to CSVVARANTGELFF.

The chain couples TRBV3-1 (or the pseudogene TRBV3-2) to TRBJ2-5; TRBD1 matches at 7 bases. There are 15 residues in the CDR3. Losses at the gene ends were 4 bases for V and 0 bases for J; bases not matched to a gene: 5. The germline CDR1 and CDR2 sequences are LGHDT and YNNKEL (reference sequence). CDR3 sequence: CASSPGQPYQETQYF. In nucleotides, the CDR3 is TGTGCCAGCAGCCCGGGACAGCCGTACCAAGAGACCCAGTACTTC.

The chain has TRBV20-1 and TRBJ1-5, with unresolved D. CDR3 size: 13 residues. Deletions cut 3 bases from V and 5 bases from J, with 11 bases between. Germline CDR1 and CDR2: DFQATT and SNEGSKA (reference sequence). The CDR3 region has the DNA TGCAGTGCTAGTTTGGCACCTCATCAGCCCCAGCATTTT. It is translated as CSASLAPHQPQHF.

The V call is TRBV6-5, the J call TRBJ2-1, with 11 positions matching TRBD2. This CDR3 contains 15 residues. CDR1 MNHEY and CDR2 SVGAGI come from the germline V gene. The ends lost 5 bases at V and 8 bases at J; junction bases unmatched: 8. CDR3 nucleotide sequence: TGTGCCAGCAGTAGAACCCTAGCGGGAGGAGATGAGCAGTTCTTC. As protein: CASSRTLAGGDEQFF.